In its sample, the clone carrying this TCR beta chain was seen a few times. Its antigen is currently unknown. This entry comes from a study of blood T cells in healthy people across ages. The study, taken as a whole, reports: Relative to aged donors, long-lived donors carried more naive CD4+ cells and displayed higher diversity.

Next came a second PCR, run for about 6 to 12 cycles, which used a sample-barcoded 5' primer along with a J-beta primer mix. With 12 random nucleotides, a template-switch adaptor tagged each individual cDNA molecule. TCRdb re-analysed the 5' RACE reads in MiXCR, keeping a single row per CDR3 protein. The sample has 650,000 to 800,000 distinct CDR3 sequences, approximately 52% seen once; the top ten hold 13%. V gave up 2 bases and J gave up 13 bases; unmatched junction bases: 7. CDR3 length equals 13 residues. CDR1 is SGHDT and CDR2 is YYEEEE in the germline V gene. This chain links TRBV5-6 with TRBJ2-2, with 8 bases lining up with TRBD1. This TCR derives from a woman of 80 years or more in good health. Sequenced material: blood. CDR3 nucleotide sequence: TGTGCCAGCAGCTTTGGACAGGGTATATCGCTGTTTTTT. Protein: CASSFGQGISLFF.